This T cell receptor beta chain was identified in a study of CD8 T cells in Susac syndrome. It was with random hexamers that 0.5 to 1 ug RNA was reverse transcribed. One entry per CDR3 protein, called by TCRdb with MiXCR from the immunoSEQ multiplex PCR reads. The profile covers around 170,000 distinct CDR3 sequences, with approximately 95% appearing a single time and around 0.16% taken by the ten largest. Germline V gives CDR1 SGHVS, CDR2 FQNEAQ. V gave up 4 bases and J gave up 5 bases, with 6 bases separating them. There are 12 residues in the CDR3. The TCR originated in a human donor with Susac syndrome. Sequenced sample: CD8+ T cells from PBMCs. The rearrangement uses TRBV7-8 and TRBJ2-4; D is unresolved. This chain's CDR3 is CASSSDENIQYF. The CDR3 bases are TGTGCCAGCAGCTCGGACGAAAACATTCAGTACTTC.